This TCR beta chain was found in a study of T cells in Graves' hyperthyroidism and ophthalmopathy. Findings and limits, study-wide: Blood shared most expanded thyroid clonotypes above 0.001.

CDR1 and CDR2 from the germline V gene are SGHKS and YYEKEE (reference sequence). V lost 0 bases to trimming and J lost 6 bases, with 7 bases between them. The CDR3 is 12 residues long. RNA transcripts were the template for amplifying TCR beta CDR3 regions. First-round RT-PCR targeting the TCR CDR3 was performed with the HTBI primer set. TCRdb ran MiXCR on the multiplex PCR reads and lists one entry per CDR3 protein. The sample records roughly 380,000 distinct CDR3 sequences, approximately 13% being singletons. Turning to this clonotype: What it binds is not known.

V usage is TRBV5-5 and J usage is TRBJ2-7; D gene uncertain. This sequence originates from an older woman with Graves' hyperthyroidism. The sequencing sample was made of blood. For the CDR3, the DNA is TGTGCCAGCAGCTTGGAACGCCGCGAGCAGTACTTC. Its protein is CASSLERREQYF.